This entry concerns a single T cell receptor (beta chain). Other DNA sequences from this sample encode an identical CDR3 as well. The data stem from a study of blood T cell repertoires in COVID-19. About the study: The United States, Italy and Spain provided the acute and convalescent COVID-19 samples. Sources were T cells, B-cell-depleted T cells, or PBMCs; the material itself was cDNA or gDNA.

Study processing details: By means of reference gene primer amplification, nucleated cell counts were estimated. The assay was immunoSEQ multiplex PCR, and TCRdb's table has in-frame clones only and misses some. V, J and clone size reflect that table, while D and trimming were determined from the DNA. Of about 230,000 clones listed, approximately 87% are singletons. CDR1 is SGHAT, CDR2 FQNNGV, per germline. The V segment lost 5 bases and the J segment 3 bases; nucleotides outside the gene matches: 3. The CDR3 runs to 13 residues. This TCR was sampled from a woman in her seventies with active or convalescent COVID-19. Sequenced sample: peripheral blood. This rearrangement joins TRBV11-2 to TRBJ1-1; 7 bases align to TRBD1. CDR3 amino acids: CASSIQGDTEAFF. The DNA for the CDR3 is TGTGCCAGCAGCATCCAGGGGGACACTGAAGCTTTCTTT.